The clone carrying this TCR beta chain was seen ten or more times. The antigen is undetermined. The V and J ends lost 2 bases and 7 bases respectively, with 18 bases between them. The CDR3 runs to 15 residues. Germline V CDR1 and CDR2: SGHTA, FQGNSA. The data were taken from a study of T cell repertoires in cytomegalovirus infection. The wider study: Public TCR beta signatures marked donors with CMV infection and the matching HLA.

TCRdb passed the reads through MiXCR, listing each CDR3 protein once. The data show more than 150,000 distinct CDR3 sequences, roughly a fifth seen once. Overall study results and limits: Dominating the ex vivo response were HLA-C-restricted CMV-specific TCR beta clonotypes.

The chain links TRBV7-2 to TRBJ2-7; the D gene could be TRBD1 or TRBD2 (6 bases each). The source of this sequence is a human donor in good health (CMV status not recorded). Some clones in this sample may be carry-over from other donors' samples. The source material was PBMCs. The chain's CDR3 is CASSLQGRGLGEQYF. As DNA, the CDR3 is TGTGCCAGCAGCTTACAGGGGCGGGGATTGGGGGAGCAGTACTTC. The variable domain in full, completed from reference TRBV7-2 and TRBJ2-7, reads GAGVSQSPSNKVTEKGKDVELRCDPISGHTALYWYRQSLGQGLEFLIYFQGNSAPDKSGLPSDRFSAERTGGSVSTLTIQRTQQEDSAVYLCASSLQGRGLGEQYFGPGTRLTVT.